Shown below are 14 T cell receptor beta chains from a single sample sequenced in a study of T cells in localized non-small cell lung cancer. Assay used: immunoSEQ multiplex PCR; TCRdb lists only in-frame clones, some missing. Here the sample spans some 33,000 clones, around four fifths being singletons. Sequenced material: peripheral blood, taken before any cancer treatment. The receptors derive from a male donor aged 60 or over with stage III squamous cell lung carcinoma.

This clone was seen a handful of times. The chain employs TRBV19 and TRBJ1-1; possibly TRBD1 for D (6 bases). The germline V gene encodes CDR1 LNHDA and CDR2 SQIVND (reference sequence). The germline V and J ends were trimmed by 7 bases and 0 bases, with 15 bases remaining between them. The CDR3 is 15 amino acids. In nucleotides, the CDR3 is TGTGCCAGTAAACTTGCGGGACACCTGAACACTGAAGCTTTCTTT. Its protein product is CASKLAGHLNTEAFF.

V gene TRBV6-6 combines with J gene TRBJ2-7; a weak D match, TRBD2 (6 bases). CDR3 length: 15 amino acids. The germline V and J ends were trimmed by 2 bases and 3 bases, with 14 bases remaining between them. CDR1 and CDR2 from the germline V gene are MNHNY and SVGAGI (reference sequence). As DNA, the CDR3 is TGTGCCAGCAGTTACCCGAGCCAGGGACTCTACGAGCAGTACTTC. Translating it yields CASSYPSQGLYEQYF.

This clone has a handful of counts. The chain carries TRBV6-5 and TRBJ1-6, with unresolved D. CDR3 length: 14 amino acids. V lost 2 bases to trimming and J lost 2 bases, with 4 bases between them. Germline V gene sequence: CDR1 MNHEY, CDR2 SVGAGI. The CDR3 coding sequence is TGTGCCAGCAGTTACGGGACCTATAATTCACCCCTCCACTTT. Residues: CASSYGTYNSPLHF.

The chain links TRBV7-2 to TRBJ1-2; a weak D match, TRBD1 (5 bases). V was trimmed by 5 bases and J by 4 bases, leaving 11 bases between them. The CDR3 covers 13 residues. Germline V lookup: CDR1 SGHTA, CDR2 FQGNSA. In DNA form, the CDR3 reads TGTGCCAGCAGCCAAGACAGCACCTATGGCTACACCTTC. Translating it yields CASSQDSTYGYTF.

The chain carries TRBV6-5 and TRBJ1-2, with D maybe TRBD1 (6 bases). The V and J ends lost 6 bases and 2 bases respectively, with 10 bases between them. CDR1 and CDR2 from the germline V gene are MNHEY and SVGAGI. The CDR3 totals 13 residues. CDR3 in amino acids: CASSNGQNYGYTF. CDR3 nucleotides: TGTGCCAGCAGCAATGGACAGAACTATGGCTACACCTTC.

V is TRBV10-1 and J is TRBJ2-7; a possible D gene is TRBD2 (6 bases). Trimming removed 9 bases at V and 2 bases at J, with 14 bases between. The CDR3 has 13 residues. CDR1 WNHNN and CDR2 SYGVQD come from the germline V gene (reference sequence). The CDR3 nucleotides are TGCGCCAGTGATCGGGGGACCGCCTACGAGCAGTACTTC. It encodes CASDRGTAYEQYF.

Only one count was recorded for this clone. This chain links TRBV6-6 with TRBJ2-7, with 7 positions matching TRBD2. The CDR3 has 15 residues. Trimming at V came to 4 bases and at J to 7 bases, leaving 13 bases not matched to a gene. CDR1 and CDR2 (germline): MNHNY, SVGAGI (reference sequence). DNA for the CDR3: TGTGCCAGCAGTTTCTCAAGCGGGACCACGGGAGAGCAGTACTTC. Translating it yields CASSFSSGTTGEQYF.

The chain joins TRBV5-1 to TRBJ2-5; D remains ambiguous. V lost 9 bases, J lost 1 base, and 13 bases lay in between. This CDR3 comprises 13 residues. Germline assignment: CDR1 SGHRS and CDR2 YFSETQ. CDR3 coding DNA: TGCGCCACCTCTCTGTGGGTCCAAGAGACCCAGTACTTC. Translating it yields CATSLWVQETQYF.

The chain joins TRBV6-1 to TRBJ1-5; D uncertain. CDR3 length: 15 amino acids. V lost 1 base and J lost 4, with 11 bases in between. Looked up from germline, CDR1 is MNHNS and CDR2 is SASEGT. For the CDR3, the DNA is TGTGCCAGCAGTGAAGGGGAGGGTTGGAATCAGCCCCAGCATTTT. As protein: CASSEGEGWNQPQHF.

The rearrangement uses TRBV5-1 and TRBJ2-7, with TRBD1 matching 9 bases. Trimming took 4 bases from V and 2 from J; bases not matched to a gene: 7. The CDR3 covers 15 residues. CDR1 and CDR2 from the germline V gene are SGHRS and YFSETQ. The CDR3 region has the DNA TGCGCCAGCAGCCGAGACAGGGGGAACGCCTACGAGCAGTACTTC. It is translated as CASSRDRGNAYEQYF.

This rearrangement joins TRBV7-9 to TRBJ2-1, with 8 positions matching TRBD1. This CDR3 comprises 14 residues. Germline V gives CDR1 SEHNR, CDR2 FQNEAQ (reference sequence). Trimming cost V 4 bases and J 6 bases; bases outside gene matches: 5. CDR3 nucleotide sequence: TGTGCCAGCAGCTCAGGACAGGGACTCAATGAGCAGTTCTTC. Its translation is CASSSGQGLNEQFF.

V is TRBV6-1 and J is TRBJ2-2, with D unresolved. The ends were cut back, 5 bases at V and 4 bases at J, with 8 bases in the middle. The CDR3 is 13 amino acids. The germline gives CDR1 MNHNS, CDR2 SASEGT. Here the CDR3 DNA reads TGTGCCAGCAGTCCGACCCGCACCGGGGAGCTGTTTTTT. Translating it yields CASSPTRTGELFF.

This sequence joins TRBV2 and TRBJ2-7, with D tentatively TRBD1 (6 bases). The CDR3 sequence is 17 residues long. Germline assignment: CDR1 SNHLY and CDR2 FYNNEI. Between the trimmed V and J ends, which lost 2 bases and 2 bases, there was a span of 19 bases. The CDR3 bases are TGTGCCAGCAGTGAACCACAGGACAGTTTCGGCCCCTACGAGCAGTACTTC. Protein sequence: CASSEPQDSFGPYEQYF.

The chain employs TRBV18 and TRBJ2-3; no clear D gene. CDR1 KGHSH and CDR2 LQKENI come from the germline V gene. This CDR3 is 15 amino acids long. V lost 4 bases and J lost 0, with 11 bases in between. CDR3 in DNA: TGTGCCAGCTCACTCCAAGGTACTAGCACAGATACGCAGTATTTT. This translates into CASSLQGTSTDTQYF.